This TCR beta chain was recovered during a study of blood T cell repertoires in COVID-19. Study context: Both acute and convalescent COVID-19 samples were obtained from the United States, Italy and Spain.

As processed by the authors: Using reference gene primer amplification, nucleated cell counts were estimated. Measured with immunoSEQ multiplex PCR; TCRdb has only the in-frame clones, and not every one. D and trimming were read from the DNA, whereas the V and J calls and clone size are those reported in that table. The repertoire has 400,000 or so clones, nearly 90% of them found once; the top ten carry over 2%. CDR3 length: 13 amino acids. Between the trimmed V and J ends, which lost 4 bases and 3 bases, there was a span of 9 bases. Germline V CDR1 and CDR2: SGHVS, FNYEAQ. Individuals aged about 18 to 95 years were recruited from about two dozen US areas. Cohorts were determined from participant-reported clinical history.

The chain is built from TRBV7-6 and TRBJ1-2; D unresolved. Sequences were obtained from PBMCs or T cells enriched from blood (not recorded which). The TCR was taken from a middle-aged woman with acute COVID-19. CDR3 sequence: CASSSFRDYGYTF. The CDR3 DNA sequence: TGTGCCAGCAGCTCCTTCCGGGACTATGGCTACACCTTC.